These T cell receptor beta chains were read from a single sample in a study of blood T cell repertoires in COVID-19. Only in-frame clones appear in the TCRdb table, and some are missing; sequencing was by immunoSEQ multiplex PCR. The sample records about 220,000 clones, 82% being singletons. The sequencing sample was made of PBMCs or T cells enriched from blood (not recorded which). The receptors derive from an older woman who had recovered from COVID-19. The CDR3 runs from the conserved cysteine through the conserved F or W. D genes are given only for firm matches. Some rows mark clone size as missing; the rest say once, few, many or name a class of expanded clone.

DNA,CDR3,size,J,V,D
TGCGCCAGCAGCCGCACAGGACGCACTGAAGCTTTCTTT,CASSRTGRTEAFF,NA,TRBJ1-1,TRBV4-3,NA
TGTGCCAGCAGCTTATCTGGGGGCCACGCCGACGCTTTCTTT,CASSLSGGHADAFF,few,TRBJ1-1,TRBV7-9,NA
TGTGCCAGCAGGCGGACAGATAGCTCCTACGAGCAGTACTTC,CASRRTDSSYEQYF,NA,TRBJ2-7,TRBV6-5,NA
TGCGCCAGCAGCTTGGACGGGAGTACCTACGAGCAGTACTTC,CASSLDGSTYEQYF,NA,TRBJ2-7,TRBV5-1,NA
TGTGCCAGCAGCAGTACAGGGACTCAGCCCCAGCATTTT,CASSSTGTQPQHF,NA,TRBJ1-5,TRBV28,NA
TGTGCCAGCAGTTACCTTTCAGGAGGGAACTATGGCTACACCTTC,CASSYLSGGNYGYTF,NA,TRBJ1-2,TRBV7-2,NA
TGTGCCAGCAGCCAAGATAGCAGGGTAACCCTCGGCGGTAATTCACCCCTCCACTTT,CASSQDSRVTLGGNSPLHF,NA,TRBJ1-6,TRBV3-1/TRBV3-2,NA
TGTGCCAGCTCACCCCTAGCGGTTAGCACAGATACGCAGTATTTT,CASSPLAVSTDTQYF,NA,TRBJ2-3,TRBV18,TRBD2
TGTGCCAGCACCATCGCGACGGGGAACACTGAAGCTTTCTTT,CASTIATGNTEAFF,NA,TRBJ1-1,TRBV6-5,NA
TGCAGCGTTAGCGGACAGATGAACACTGAAGCTTTCTTT,CSVSGQMNTEAFF,NA,TRBJ1-1,TRBV29-1,NA
TGTGCCAGCAGCGTAGGCAGGGGAGAAGGGATCTATGGCTACACCTTC,CASSVGRGEGIYGYTF,NA,TRBJ1-2,TRBV9,NA
TGCAGCGTTGACGGGACAGACTACGAGCAGTACTTC,CSVDGTDYEQYF,NA,TRBJ2-7,TRBV29-1,TRBD1
TGTGCCAGCAGCGCCACGCCAGGGGATGGCTACACCTTC,CASSATPGDGYTF,few,TRBJ1-2,TRBV7-9,NA
TGTGCCAGCACCTCCCAACTGACAGGGACCTATGGCTACACCTTC,CASTSQLTGTYGYTF,few,TRBJ1-2,TRBV5-5,TRBD1
TGTGCCAGCAGCACAGGGGTGTCGAGTAATTCACCCCTCCACTTT,CASSTGVSSNSPLHF,NA,TRBJ1-6,TRBV5-4,TRBD1
TGTGCCAGCAGAAAGGCGGGGTTTGATGAGCAGTTCTTC,CASRKAGFDEQFF,NA,TRBJ2-1,TRBV12-3/TRBV12-4,NA
TGTGCCAGCAGCTTGATGGGAGACAATCAGCCCCAGCATTTT,CASSLMGDNQPQHF,NA,TRBJ1-5,TRBV5-8,NA
TGTGCCTACGCAGACGGGACTAGCGGGAGGCAGCAGTTCTTC,CAYADGTSGRQQFF,NA,TRBJ2-1,TRBV28,TRBD2
TGTGCCAGCAGTCCCCGGACAGTCCATGGTAATGAAAAACTGTTTTTT,CASSPRTVHGNEKLFF,few,TRBJ1-4,TRBV28,NA
TGTGCCAGCAGCTTGGCGGGCAGGGCTTCCTATAATTCACCCCTCCACTTT,CASSLAGRASYNSPLHF,NA,TRBJ1-6,TRBV5-6,NA
TGTGCTAGGGGTGTGGGGGGGGACAGGATTAACTATGGCTACACCTTC,CARGVGGDRINYGYTF,NA,TRBJ1-2,TRBV12-5,TRBD1
TGTGCCAGCAGCCCGACGACTAGCGGGAGGCAGGGTGAGCAGTTCTTC,CASSPTTSGRQGEQFF,few,TRBJ2-1,TRBV3-1/TRBV3-2,TRBD2
TGTGCCAGCAGCCAAGACAGGGGAGGTGAAAAACTGTTTTTT,CASSQDRGGEKLFF,NA,TRBJ1-4,TRBV7-9,TRBD1
TGTGCCAGCAGTTACTCGACAGGGGCGGGCTATGGCTACACCTTC,CASSYSTGAGYGYTF,NA,TRBJ1-2,TRBV6-6,TRBD1
TGTGCCAGCAGCCAAGGGACAGGGTGGGGGCAAGAGACCCAGTACTTC,CASSQGTGWGQETQYF,NA,TRBJ2-5,TRBV7-2,TRBD1
TGTGCCAGCAGCCAAGTGGTCCGGACTAGCGGGAGAACCCAGTACTTC,CASSQVVRTSGRTQYF,NA,TRBJ2-5,TRBV3-1/TRBV3-2,TRBD2
TGCAGCGTTAGGAACAGTCTGAACACTGAAGCTTTCTTT,CSVRNSLNTEAFF,NA,TRBJ1-1,TRBV29-1,NA
TGTGCCTTCATGCCCGGGGGAAGGGGCATTCAGTACTTC,CAFMPGGRGIQYF,NA,TRBJ2-4,TRBV5-4,NA
TGTGCCAGCAGCCTACAGGGGGCTGGCGGGGAGCTGTTTTTT,CASSLQGAGGELFF,NA,TRBJ2-2,TRBV3-1/TRBV3-2,TRBD1
TGCGCCAGCCGCCCCTCGATGGACACTTACGAGCAGTACTTC,CASRPSMDTYEQYF,NA,TRBJ2-7,TRBV5-1,NA
TGCGCCAGCAGCTTACAAAGGACAGGGGGCGCCGCCGGGGAGCTGTTTTTT,CASSLQRTGGAAGELFF,few,TRBJ2-2,TRBV5-1,TRBD1
TGTGCCAGTCTTAGGGCGGGAGGATACACCGGGGAGCTGTTTTTT,CASLRAGGYTGELFF,NA,TRBJ2-2,TRBV19,TRBD2
TGTGCCAGTAGTATGGCCAGCGGGAGCCCTTCCTCCTACGAGCAGTACTTC,CASSMASGSPSSYEQYF,NA,TRBJ2-7,TRBV19,TRBD2
TGTGCCAGCAGCACTAGCGGGAGTGACAATGAGCAGTTCTTC,CASSTSGSDNEQFF,NA,TRBJ2-1,TRBV7-9,TRBD2
TGTGCCAGCTCATCAGGCATGGGCACTGAAGCTTTCTTT,CASSSGMGTEAFF,NA,TRBJ1-1,TRBV18,NA
TGCAGCGTTAGTGACAGGGGAATAGGTCAGCCCCAGCATTTT,CSVSDRGIGQPQHF,few,TRBJ1-5,TRBV29-1,TRBD1
TGTGCCAGCAGCGCGAGACAAGAGACCCAGTACTTC,CASSARQETQYF,NA,TRBJ2-5,TRBV11-2,NA
TGTGCCAGCAGCCCTAGTTTTCCGCATGAATGGGGGGGGCAGATGAATGAGCAGTTCTTC,CASSPSFPHEWGGQMNEQFF,NA,TRBJ2-1,TRBV27,NA
TGTGCCAGTAGTATCCGCCGGGATAATGAAAAACTGTTTTTT,CASSIRRDNEKLFF,NA,TRBJ1-4,TRBV19,NA
TGTGCCAGCAGCCGGGACAGGGACAATGAGCAGTTCTTC,CASSRDRDNEQFF,NA,TRBJ2-1,TRBV7-3,TRBD1
TGTGCCAGCAGCGCGAGGGACAGCTCTGGAAACACCATATATTTT,CASSARDSSGNTIYF,NA,TRBJ1-3,TRBV9,TRBD1
TGCGCCAGCAGCCCAGGACAGAACTATGGCTACACCTTC,CASSPGQNYGYTF,NA,TRBJ1-2,TRBV4-1,NA
TGTGCCAGCAGCCAAGAAGGCGGGAGACGCTACAATGAGCAGTTCTTC,CASSQEGGRRYNEQFF,NA,TRBJ2-1,TRBV3-1/TRBV3-2,TRBD2
TGTGCCAGCAGCTTCGGGGTAGCGGGAGTGGAGACCCAGTACTTC,CASSFGVAGVETQYF,NA,TRBJ2-5,TRBV7-9,TRBD2
TGTGCCAGCAGCTTAGCGTCCAGGGGGGAACTGTTTTTT,CASSLASRGELFF,NA,TRBJ1-4,TRBV5-4,TRBD1
TGCGCCAGCAGCCTTTACGGCCAGGGAACTAATGAAAAACTGTTTTTT,CASSLYGQGTNEKLFF,NA,TRBJ1-4,TRBV5-1,NA
TGTGCCAGTAGTGGTCGACAGGGCAATCAGCCCCAGCATTTT,CASSGRQGNQPQHF,few,TRBJ1-5,TRBV19,NA
TGTGCCACTGGGGACGGCAGGGGCTATTATGGCTACACCTTC,CATGDGRGYYGYTF,NA,TRBJ1-2,TRBV10-3,NA
TGCGCCAGCAGCTTGGCGAGCGGGGACTACACCTTC,CASSLASGDYTF,once,TRBJ1-2,TRBV5-1,NA
TGTGCCAGCAGCTTAGGACAGTGGGGCAATCAGCCCCAGCATTTT,CASSLGQWGNQPQHF,NA,TRBJ1-5,TRBV5-4,NA
TGTGCCAGCAGCGAGGACCGGGGAAAGCAGTACTTC,CASSEDRGKQYF,once,TRBJ2-7,TRBV13,NA
TGTGCCAGCTCACCGCGTACCGGGACAGCCTACGAGCAGTACTTC,CASSPRTGTAYEQYF,once,TRBJ2-7,TRBV18,TRBD1
TGTGCCAGCAGTCCCATAGCTGAGAGCGGGGAGCTGTTTTTT,CASSPIAESGELFF,NA,TRBJ2-2,TRBV6-5,NA
TGTGCCATCAGTGGTGGCAGGGGCTATGGCTACACCTTC,CAISGGRGYGYTF,NA,TRBJ1-2,TRBV10-3,NA
TGTGCCAGCAGCCCAGAGACTAGCTCCTACAATGAGCAGTTCTTC,CASSPETSSYNEQFF,NA,TRBJ2-1,TRBV5-4,NA
TGTGCCAGCAGTTATACAGGGGAGATGGCCAAAAACATTCAGTACTTC,CASSYTGEMAKNIQYF,NA,TRBJ2-4,TRBV6-5,TRBD1
TGTGCCAGCAGGGGACAGGCGTCTAACTATGGCTACACCTTC,CASRGQASNYGYTF,NA,TRBJ1-2,TRBV28,TRBD1
TGTGCCAGCACCCCGAGGGGGGGGTATGGCTACACCTTC,CASTPRGGYGYTF,NA,TRBJ1-2,TRBV12-3/TRBV12-4,NA